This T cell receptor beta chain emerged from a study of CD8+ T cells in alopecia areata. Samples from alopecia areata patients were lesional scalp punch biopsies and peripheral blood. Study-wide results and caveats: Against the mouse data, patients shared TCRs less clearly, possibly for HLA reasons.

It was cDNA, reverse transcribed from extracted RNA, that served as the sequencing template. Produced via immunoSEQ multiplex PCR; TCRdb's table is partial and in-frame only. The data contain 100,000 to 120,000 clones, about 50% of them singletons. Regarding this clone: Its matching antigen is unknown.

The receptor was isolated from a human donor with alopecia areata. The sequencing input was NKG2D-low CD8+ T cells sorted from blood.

The CDR3, as DNA: TGTGCCAGCAGTTTATTGTTGAACACTGAAGCTTTCTTT. Protein product: CASSLLLNTEAFF. This rearrangement joins TRBV28 to TRBJ1-1, with D uncertain. The germline CDR1 and CDR2 sequences are MDHEN and SYDVKM. The CDR3 loop spans 13 amino acids. V lost 1 base and J 0 bases, leaving 3 bases between the germline ends.